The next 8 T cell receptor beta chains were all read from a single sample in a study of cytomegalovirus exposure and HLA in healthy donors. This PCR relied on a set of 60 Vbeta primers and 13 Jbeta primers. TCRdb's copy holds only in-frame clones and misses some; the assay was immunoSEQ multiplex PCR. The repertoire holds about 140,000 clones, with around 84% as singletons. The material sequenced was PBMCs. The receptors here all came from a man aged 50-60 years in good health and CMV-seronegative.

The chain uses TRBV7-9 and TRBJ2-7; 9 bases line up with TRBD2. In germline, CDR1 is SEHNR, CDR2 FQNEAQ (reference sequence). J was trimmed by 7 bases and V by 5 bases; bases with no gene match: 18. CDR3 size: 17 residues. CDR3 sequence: CASSRGGAAGGPYEQYF. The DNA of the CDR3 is TGTGCCAGCAGCCGCGGCGGTGCGGCGGGAGGGCCTTATGAGCAGTACTTC.

The CDR3, as DNA: TGTGCCAGCAGCTCGACGGTCTACAGGGGGCTGGTTCTGGGCACTGAAGCTTTCTTT. As protein: CASSSTVYRGLVLGTEAFF. The genes are TRBV7-8 and TRBJ1-1, with 9 bases matching TRBD1. V lost 4 bases and J lost 4; bases outside the gene matches: 19. The germline V gene encodes CDR1 SGHVS and CDR2 FQNEAQ. The CDR3 is made up of 19 amino acids.

The CDR3 DNA sequence: TGTGCCACCAGCAGAGATATCCCCCTGGCTAGGCAGTCCGGGGAGCTGTTTTTT. Translating it yields CATSRDIPLARQSGELFF. V gene TRBV15 combines with J gene TRBJ2-2; unclear D gene. The V end lost 0 bases, the J end lost 6 bases, and 20 bases lay between the germline ends. This CDR3 comprises 18 residues. Germline loops: CDR1 LNHNV, CDR2 YYDKDF (reference sequence). Using reference TRBV15 and TRBJ2-2 for the parts outside the CDR3, the full variable domain is DAMVIQNPRYQVTQFGKPVTLSCSQTLNHNVMYWYQQKSSQAPKLLFHYYDKDFNNEADTPDNFQSRRPNTSFCFLDIRSPGLGDTAMYLCATSRDIPLARQSGELFFGEGSRLTVL.

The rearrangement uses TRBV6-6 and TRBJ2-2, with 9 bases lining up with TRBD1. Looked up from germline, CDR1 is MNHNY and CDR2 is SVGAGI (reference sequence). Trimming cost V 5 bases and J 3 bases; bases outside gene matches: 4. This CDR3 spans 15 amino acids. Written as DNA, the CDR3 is TGTGCCAGCAGTCTTGACAGGGGGGACACCGGGGAGCTGTTTTTT. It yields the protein CASSLDRGDTGELFF.

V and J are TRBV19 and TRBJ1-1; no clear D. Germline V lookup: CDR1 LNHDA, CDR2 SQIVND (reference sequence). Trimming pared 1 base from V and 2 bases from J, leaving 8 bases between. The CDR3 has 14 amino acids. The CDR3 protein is CASSIGLANTEAFF. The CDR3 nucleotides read TGTGCCAGTAGTATAGGGCTAGCCAACACTGAAGCTTTCTTT.

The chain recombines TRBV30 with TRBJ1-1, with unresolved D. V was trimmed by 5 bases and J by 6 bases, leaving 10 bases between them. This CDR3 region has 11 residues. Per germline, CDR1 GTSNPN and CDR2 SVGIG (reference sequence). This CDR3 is CAWGRVPEAFF. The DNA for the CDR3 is TGTGCCTGGGGTCGGGTGCCTGAAGCTTTCTTT.

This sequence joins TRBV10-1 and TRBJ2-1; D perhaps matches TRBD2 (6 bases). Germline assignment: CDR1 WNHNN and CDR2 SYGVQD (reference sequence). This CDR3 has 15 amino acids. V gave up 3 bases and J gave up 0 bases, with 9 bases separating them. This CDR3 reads CASSDPAGSYNEQFF. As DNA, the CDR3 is TGCGCCAGCAGTGATCCAGCGGGCTCCTACAATGAGCAGTTCTTC.

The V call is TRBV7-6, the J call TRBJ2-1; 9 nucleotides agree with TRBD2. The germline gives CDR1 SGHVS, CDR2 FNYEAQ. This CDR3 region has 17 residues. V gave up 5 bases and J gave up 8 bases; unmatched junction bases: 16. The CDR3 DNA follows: TGTGCCAGCAGCCCGGGGGTTGGCGGGGGGGCGAGGGATGAGCAGTTCTTC. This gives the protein CASSPGVGGGARDEQFF.